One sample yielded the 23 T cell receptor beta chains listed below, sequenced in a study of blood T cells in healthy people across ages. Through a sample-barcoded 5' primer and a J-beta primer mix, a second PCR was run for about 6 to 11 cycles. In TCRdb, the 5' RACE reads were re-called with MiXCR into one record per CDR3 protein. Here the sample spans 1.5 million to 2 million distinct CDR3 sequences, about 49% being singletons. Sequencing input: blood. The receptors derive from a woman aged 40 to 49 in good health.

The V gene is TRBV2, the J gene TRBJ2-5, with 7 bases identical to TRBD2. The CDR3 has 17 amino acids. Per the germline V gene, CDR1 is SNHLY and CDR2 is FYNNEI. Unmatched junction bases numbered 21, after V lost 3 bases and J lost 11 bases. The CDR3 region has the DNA TGTGCCAGCAGTGACGCCGGAGCGGGAAGCTCCTACAATGAGCAGTACTTC. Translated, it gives CASSDAGAGSSYNEQYF.

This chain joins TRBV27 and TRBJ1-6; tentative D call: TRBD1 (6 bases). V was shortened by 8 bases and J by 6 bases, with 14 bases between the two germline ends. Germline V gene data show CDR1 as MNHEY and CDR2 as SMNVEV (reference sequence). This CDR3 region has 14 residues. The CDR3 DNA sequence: TGTGCCAGCCGCCAGGCAGGGGCTAATTCACCCCTCCACTTT. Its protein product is CASRQAGANSPLHF.

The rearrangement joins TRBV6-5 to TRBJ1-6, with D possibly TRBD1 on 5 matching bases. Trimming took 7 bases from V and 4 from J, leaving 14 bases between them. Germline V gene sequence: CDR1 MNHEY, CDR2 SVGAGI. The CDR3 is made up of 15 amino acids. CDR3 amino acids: CASNYEGRYNSPLHF. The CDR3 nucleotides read TGTGCCAGCAACTACGAGGGACGGTATAATTCACCCCTCCACTTT.

The DNA of the CDR3 is TGTGCCAGCAGTTTCCCGGGACTAGCGGGGAGCTCCTACGAGCAGTACTTC. Residues: CASSFPGLAGSSYEQYF. The V call is TRBV6-2 or TRBV6-3, the J call TRBJ2-7; 13 positions agree with TRBD2. Unmatched junction bases numbered 6, after V lost 4 bases and J lost 0 bases. The CDR3 is 17 residues long. Germline V gene lookup returns CDR1 MNHEY and CDR2 SVGEGT.

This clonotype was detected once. CDR3 bases: TGCAGTGCCCCATTGGAGACCCAGTTCTTC. Protein sequence: CSAPLETQFF. This chain joins TRBV20-1 and TRBJ2-1; no clear D. CDR3 length: 10 residues. The V and J ends lost 6 bases and 13 bases respectively, with 13 bases between them. Germline loops: CDR1 DFQATT, CDR2 SNEGSKA (reference sequence).

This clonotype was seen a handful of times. CDR3 region: CASSLPNTGELFF. The CDR3 DNA is TGTGCCAGCAGCTTGCCGAACACCGGGGAGCTGTTTTTT. The chain has TRBV7-2 and TRBJ2-2; D remains unclear. Between the trimmed V and J ends, which lost 3 bases and 0 bases, there was a span of 2 bases. CDR3 length: 13 residues. The germline CDR1 and CDR2 sequences are SGHTA and FQGNSA.

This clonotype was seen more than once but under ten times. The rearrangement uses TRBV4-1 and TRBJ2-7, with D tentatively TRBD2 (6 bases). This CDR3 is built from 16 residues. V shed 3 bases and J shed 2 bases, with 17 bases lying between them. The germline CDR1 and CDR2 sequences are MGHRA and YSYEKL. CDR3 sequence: CASSHQSMGGPYEQYF. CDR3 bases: TGCGCCAGCAGCCATCAGTCGATGGGGGGACCCTACGAGCAGTACTTC.

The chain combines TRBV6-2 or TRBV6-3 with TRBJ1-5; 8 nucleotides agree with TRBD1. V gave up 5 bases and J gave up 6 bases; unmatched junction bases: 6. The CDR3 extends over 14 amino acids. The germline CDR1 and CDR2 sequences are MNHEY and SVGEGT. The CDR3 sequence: CASSTRTGIQPQHF. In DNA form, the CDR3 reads TGTGCCAGCAGTACTCGGACAGGGATTCAGCCCCAGCATTTT.

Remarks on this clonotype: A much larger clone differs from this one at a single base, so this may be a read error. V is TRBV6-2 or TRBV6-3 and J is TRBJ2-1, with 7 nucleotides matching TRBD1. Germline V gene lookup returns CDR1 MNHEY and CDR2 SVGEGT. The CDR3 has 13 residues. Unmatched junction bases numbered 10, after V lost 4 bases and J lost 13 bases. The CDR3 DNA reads TGTGCCAGCAGTTCGACAGGGAAAGAGACCCAGTTCTTC. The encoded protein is CASSSTGKETQFF.

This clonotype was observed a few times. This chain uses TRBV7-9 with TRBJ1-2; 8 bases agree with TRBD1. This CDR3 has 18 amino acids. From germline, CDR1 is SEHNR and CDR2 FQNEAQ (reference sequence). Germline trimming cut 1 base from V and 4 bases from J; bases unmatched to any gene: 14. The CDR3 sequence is CASSLEEAGGRRPYGYTF. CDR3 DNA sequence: TGTGCCAGCAGCTTAGAAGAGGCAGGGGGCCGTCGGCCCTATGGCTACACCTTC.

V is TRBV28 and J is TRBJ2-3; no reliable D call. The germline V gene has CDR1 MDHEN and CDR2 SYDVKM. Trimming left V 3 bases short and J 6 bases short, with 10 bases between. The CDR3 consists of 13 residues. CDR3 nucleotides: TGTGCCAGCAGTTTGCCCCCGGCGGATACGCAGTATTTT. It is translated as CASSLPPADTQYF.

In DNA, the CDR3 is TGCAGCGTAGCCGGGACTAGCGGGGGGGCCGGGGTTGAGCAGTTCTTC. Translated: CSVAGTSGGAGVEQFF. This chain connects TRBV29-1 to TRBJ2-1, with 16 nucleotides matching TRBD2. Trimming at V came to 6 bases and at J to 9 bases, leaving 11 bases not matched to a gene. Germline CDR1 and CDR2: SQVTM and ANQGSEA. CDR3 length: 16 amino acids.

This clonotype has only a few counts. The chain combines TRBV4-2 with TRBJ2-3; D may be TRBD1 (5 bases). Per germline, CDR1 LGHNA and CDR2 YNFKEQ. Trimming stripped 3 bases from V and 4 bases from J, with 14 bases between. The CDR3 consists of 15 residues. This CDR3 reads CASSQVPLGPDTQYF. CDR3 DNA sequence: TGTGCCAGCAGCCAGGTTCCCCTGGGGCCAGATACGCAGTATTTT.

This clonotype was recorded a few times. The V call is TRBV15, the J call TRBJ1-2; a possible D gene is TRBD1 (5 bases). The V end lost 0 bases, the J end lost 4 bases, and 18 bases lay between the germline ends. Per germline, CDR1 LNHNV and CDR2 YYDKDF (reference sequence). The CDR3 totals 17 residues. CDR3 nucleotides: TGTGCCACCAGCAGAGATCGTGTGGGGCACTTTACCTATGGCTACACCTTC. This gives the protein CATSRDRVGHFTYGYTF.

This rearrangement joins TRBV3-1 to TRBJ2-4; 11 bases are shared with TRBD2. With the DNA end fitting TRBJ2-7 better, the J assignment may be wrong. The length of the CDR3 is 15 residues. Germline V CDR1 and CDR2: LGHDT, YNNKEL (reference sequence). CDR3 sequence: CASSHLLAGDYEQYF. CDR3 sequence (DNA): TGTGCCAGCAGCCACCTACTAGCGGGGGACTACGAGCAGTACTTC.

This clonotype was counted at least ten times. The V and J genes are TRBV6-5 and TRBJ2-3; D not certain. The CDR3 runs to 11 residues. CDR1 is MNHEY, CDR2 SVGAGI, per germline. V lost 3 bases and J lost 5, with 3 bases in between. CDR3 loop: CASSYRDTQYF. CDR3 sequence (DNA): TGTGCCAGCAGTTATAGAGATACGCAGTATTTT.

The CDR3 spells CSVFPRSYNEQYF. The CDR3 DNA reads as TGCAGCGTTTTTCCCCGGTCGTACAATGAGCAGTACTTC. This chain uses TRBV29-1 with TRBJ2-1; D is undetermined. With the DNA end fitting TRBJ2-7 better, the J assignment may be wrong. The germline V gene encodes CDR1 SQVTM and CDR2 ANQGSEA. The CDR3 is 13 amino acids.

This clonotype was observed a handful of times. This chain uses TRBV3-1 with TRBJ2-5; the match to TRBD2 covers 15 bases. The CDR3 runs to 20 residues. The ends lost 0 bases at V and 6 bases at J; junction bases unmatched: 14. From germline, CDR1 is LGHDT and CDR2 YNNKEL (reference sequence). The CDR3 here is CASSQDHGTSGGRGSKTQYF. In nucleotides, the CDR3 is TGTGCCAGCAGCCAAGATCACGGGACTAGCGGGGGGCGGGGGTCCAAGACCCAGTACTTC.

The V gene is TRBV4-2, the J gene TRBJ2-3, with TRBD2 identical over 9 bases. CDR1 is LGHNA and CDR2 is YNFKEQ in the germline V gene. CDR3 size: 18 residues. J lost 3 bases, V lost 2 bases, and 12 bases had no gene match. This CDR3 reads CASSQSYRSGGRTDTQYF. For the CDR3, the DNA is TGTGCCAGCAGCCAAAGTTATCGTAGCGGGGGTAGGACAGATACGCAGTATTTT.

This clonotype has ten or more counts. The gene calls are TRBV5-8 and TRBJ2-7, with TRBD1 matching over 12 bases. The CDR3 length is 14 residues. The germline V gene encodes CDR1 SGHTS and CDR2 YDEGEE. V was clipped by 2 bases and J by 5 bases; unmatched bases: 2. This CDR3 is CASSFRDRGHEQYF. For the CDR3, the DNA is TGTGCCAGCAGCTTCCGGGACAGGGGGCACGAGCAGTACTTC.

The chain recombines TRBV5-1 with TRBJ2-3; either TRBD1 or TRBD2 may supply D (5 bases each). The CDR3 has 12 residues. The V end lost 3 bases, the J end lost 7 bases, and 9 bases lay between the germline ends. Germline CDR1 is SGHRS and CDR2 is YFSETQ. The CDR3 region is CASSWDGNTQYF. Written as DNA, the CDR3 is TGCGCCAGCAGCTGGGACGGCAATACGCAGTATTTT.

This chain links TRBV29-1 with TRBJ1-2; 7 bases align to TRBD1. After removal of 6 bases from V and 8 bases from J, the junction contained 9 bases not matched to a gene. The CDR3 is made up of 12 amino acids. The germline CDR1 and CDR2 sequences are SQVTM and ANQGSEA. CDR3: CSVTRDREGYTF. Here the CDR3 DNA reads TGCAGCGTGACTCGGGACAGAGAAGGCTACACCTTC.

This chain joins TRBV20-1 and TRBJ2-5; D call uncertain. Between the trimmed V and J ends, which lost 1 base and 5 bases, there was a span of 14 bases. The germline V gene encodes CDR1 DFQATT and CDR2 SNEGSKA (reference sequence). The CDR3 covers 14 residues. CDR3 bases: TGCAGTGCTAGAGGATCACCAACGAGGGAGACCCAGTACTTC. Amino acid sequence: CSARGSPTRETQYF.